This record concerns one T cell receptor (beta chain) sequence. What it binds is unknown. Amplification used primers for 54 TRBV and 13 TRBJ segments. Assay: immunoSEQ multiplex PCR; the TCRdb copy retains only in-frame clones and omits some. The sample has about 110,000 clones; about 91% are singletons. This sample stems from a study of T cell repertoires and HLA-DP antigens. CD4+ T cells were isolated untouched, about 98% pure. The CDR3 has 13 residues. Between the trimmed V and J ends, which lost 5 bases and 1 base, there was a span of 8 bases. From germline, CDR1 is SGHVS and CDR2 FNYEAQ. Study-wide results and caveats: Sorted CD137+ clonality was about 0.4 for both alloantigens, versus around 0.037 pre-culture. A non-physiological HeLa system presented antigen to total CD4+ responders.

Sequencing was done on a sample of CD4+ T cells from PBMCs. The chain carries TRBV7-6 and TRBJ1-2, with D tentatively TRBD1 (6 bases). This clonotype was sampled from a woman aged 18 to 35 in good health and CMV-seronegative. The CDR3 nucleotides are TGTGCCAGCAGCCGGGACATTAACTATGGCTACACCTTC. Translating it yields CASSRDINYGYTF.